Listed here are 32 T cell receptor beta chains from one sample, sequenced in a study of cytomegalovirus exposure and HLA in healthy donors (TCRdb year 2017). Libraries were constructed by the immunoSEQ multiplex PCR assay. A mixture of 60 forward primers for TCR Vbeta segments and 13 reverse primers for TCR Jbeta segments was used in the multiplex PCR. The immuneACCESS repertoire file appears here via TCRdb, limited to in-frame rearrangements. These files lack a portion of the clones; in checked studies, under half of the deficit traces to unresolved V genes, and the cause of the others is not known. Recorded for this sample are about 160,000 clones; about 81% of them occurred a single time. Under 2% of the sample comes from the top ten. Sample: PBMCs. The receptors come from a young woman in good health and CMV-seronegative.

This chain uses TRBV4-1 with TRBJ2-1, with TRBD1 matching 8 bases. Unmatched junction bases numbered 4, after V lost 0 bases and J lost 9 bases. Germline V gene data show CDR1 as MGHRA and CDR2 as YSYEKL. This CDR3 has 14 amino acids. The CDR3 loop is CASSQESGTGEQFF. The CDR3 DNA follows: TGCGCCAGCAGCCAAGAGTCGGGGACAGGTGAGCAGTTCTTC.

This chain uses TRBV7-9 with TRBJ2-1; D may be TRBD2 (6 bases). Trimming left V 3 bases short and J 5 bases short, with 14 bases between. The CDR3 sequence is 15 residues long. Germline-derived CDR1 and CDR2 are SEHNR and FQNEAQ (reference sequence). CDR3 in amino acids: CASSFRRGLDNEQFF. CDR3 sequence (DNA): TGTGCCAGCAGCTTCCGTCGGGGGTTGGACAATGAGCAGTTCTTC.

V usage is TRBV9 and J usage is TRBJ2-1, with D perhaps TRBD1 (6 bases). Germline CDR1 reads SGDLS; CDR2 reads YYNGEE. Trimming pared 4 bases from V and 8 bases from J, leaving 13 bases between. This CDR3 region has 13 residues. CDR3 protein: CASSSQGRDEQFF. In nucleotides, the CDR3 is TGTGCCAGCAGCTCTCAGGGGCGCGATGAGCAGTTCTTC.

This clone has a single count. CDR3 region: CASSLLRQPQHF. CDR3 nucleotides: TGTGCCAGCAGCTTATTGCGTCAGCCCCAGCATTTT. This chain joins TRBV7-8 and TRBJ1-5; no clear D gene. The CDR3 has 12 amino acids. CDR1 SGHVS and CDR2 FQNEAQ come from the germline V gene. V gave up 2 bases and J gave up 6 bases, with 5 bases separating them.

This clone was recorded only once. This sequence joins TRBV6-5 and TRBJ1-2, with 10 bases lining up with TRBD1. The trim removed 4 bases at V and 3 bases at J, leaving 2 bases unmatched. This CDR3 has 14 amino acids. The V gene's germline CDR1 is MNHEY and CDR2 SVGAGI. The CDR3 coding sequence is TGTGCCAGCAGTTCAGGGACAGGGGACTATGGCTACACCTTC. This gives the protein CASSSGTGDYGYTF.

This clone was counted only a few times. The chain joins TRBV20-1 to TRBJ2-5; D gene unclear. V lost 7 bases to trimming and J lost 0 bases, with 6 bases between them. This CDR3 contains 11 residues. CDR1 DFQATT and CDR2 SNEGSKA come from the germline V gene (reference sequence). Here the CDR3 DNA reads TGCAGTGTCAGCGACCAAGAGACCCAGTACTTC. Its protein is CSVSDQETQYF.

In its sample, this clone was seen once. Germline is not matched at one junction end, which may reflect a read error. The chain links TRBV11-2 to TRBJ2-7; 10 nucleotides match TRBD2. CDR3 length equals 13 residues. Germline-derived CDR1 and CDR2 are SGHAT and FQNNGV. The CDR3 here is CASSLGGLAGVNF. CDR3 DNA: TGTGCCAGCAGCTTAGGGGGGCTAGCGGGAGTAAACTTC.

The V call is TRBV7-6, the J call TRBJ1-1, with D possibly TRBD1 on 6 matching bases. Germline lookup yields CDR1 SGHVS and CDR2 FNYEAQ. This CDR3 has 14 amino acids. V was cut by 0 bases and J by 6 bases, with 11 bases left in between. CDR3 coding DNA: TGTGCCAGCAGCTTAGCAATGGGGGCGCCTGAAGCTTTCTTT. This sequence encodes CASSLAMGAPEAFF.

The chain carries TRBV25-1 and TRBJ2-4; 8 positions match TRBD1. J lost 7 bases, V lost 11 bases, and 4 bases had no gene match. The germline V gene encodes CDR1 MGHDK and CDR2 SYGVNS. The CDR3 sequence is 11 residues long. DNA of the CDR3: TGTGCCGGAAACAGGGGGAACATTCAGTACTTC. As protein: CAGNRGNIQYF.

The chain couples TRBV7-2 to TRBJ2-1, with 9 bases identical to TRBD1. Per the germline V gene, CDR1 is SGHTA and CDR2 is FQGNSA. Trimming took 2 bases from V and 4 from J; bases not matched to a gene: 6. The CDR3 consists of 16 residues. CDR3 amino acids: CASSLRWDRAYNEQFF. The CDR3 nucleotides are TGTGCCAGCAGCTTAAGGTGGGACAGGGCTTACAATGAGCAGTTCTTC.

This clone is a singleton in its sample. The chain employs TRBV28 and TRBJ1-2; no clear D. Per germline, CDR1 MDHEN and CDR2 SYDVKM. Trimming pared 2 bases from V and 4 bases from J, leaving 5 bases between. This CDR3 has 12 residues. CDR3 sequence reads: CASSLMSYGYTF. DNA of the CDR3: TGTGCCAGCAGTTTAATGAGCTATGGCTACACCTTC.

This chain links TRBV28 with TRBJ2-6; D is ambiguous. Germline CDR1 MDHEN, CDR2 SYDVKM. V lost 3 bases and J lost 4, with 4 bases in between. The CDR3 spans 13 residues. CDR3 loop: CASSFRGANVLTF. The CDR3 DNA reads TGTGCCAGCAGTTTCCGGGGGGCCAACGTCCTGACTTTC.

The J gene is TRBJ2-7, the V gene TRBV5-8; the match to TRBD1 covers 8 bases. Germline assignment: CDR1 SGHTS and CDR2 YDEGEE. CDR3 size: 14 residues. V was pared by 4 bases and J by 6 bases, with 9 bases of the junction left unmatched. CDR3 DNA sequence: TGTGCCAGCAGCCCCGGACAGGGAAGAGGCGAGCAGTACTTC. Translated, it gives CASSPGQGRGEQYF.

Details on this clone: At one of its ends the junction is not consistent with the germline gene, which may arise from a read error. The same CDR3 also results from other DNA sequences found in this sample. This chain uses TRBV28 with TRBJ2-7; 9 nucleotides match TRBD2. Looked up from germline, CDR1 is MDHEN and CDR2 is SYDVKM. The CDR3 covers 15 residues. This CDR3 reads CASFGGGRGTYEQYF. Here the CDR3 DNA reads TGTGCCAGCTTCGGGGGCGGGAGGGGAACCTATGAGCAGTACTTC.

The gene calls are TRBV28 and TRBJ2-7, with a weak D call TRBD1 (6 bases). The length of the CDR3 is 12 residues. In germline, CDR1 is MDHEN, CDR2 SYDVKM. Trimming left V 2 bases short and J 9 bases short, with 11 bases between. This chain's CDR3 is CASSLRGNGQYF. CDR3 nucleotide sequence: TGTGCCAGCAGTTTAAGGGGGAATGGGCAGTACTTC. Based on the CDR3 plus reference TRBV28 and TRBJ2-7, the full variable domain is DVKVTQSSRYLVKRTGEKVFLECVQDMDHENMFWYRQDPGLGLRLIYFSYDVKMKEKGDIPEGYSVSREKKERFSLILESASTNQTSMYLCASSLRGNGQYFGPGTRLTVT.

V and J are TRBV6-1 and TRBJ2-5, with D perhaps TRBD1 (5 bases). Germline V gene sequence: CDR1 MNHNS, CDR2 SASEGT. V lost 1 base and J 7 bases, leaving 10 bases between the germline ends. This CDR3 region has 13 residues. CDR3 in amino acids: CASSEVQGGTQYF. CDR3 in DNA: TGTGCCAGCAGTGAAGTCCAGGGTGGGACCCAGTACTTC.

Notes on this clone: An end of the junction does not agree with germline; a read error may underlie this. The chain has TRBV7-9 and TRBJ2-7; 8 nucleotides line up with TRBD1. The V gene's germline CDR1 is SEHNR and CDR2 FQNEAQ (reference sequence). CDR3 length: 13 residues. The CDR3 DNA follows: TGTTCCAGCAGCCCTGGACAGGGCTTCGAGCAGTACTTC. Translated, it gives CSSSPGQGFEQYF.

This chain joins TRBV5-1 and TRBJ2-1; 7 bases are shared with TRBD2. Germline CDR1 and CDR2: SGHRS and YFSETQ. This CDR3 spans 15 amino acids. The J segment lost 8 bases and the V segment lost 0 bases, leaving 8 bases of the junction unmatched. CDR3 region: CASSLVAGEGYEQFF. The CDR3 DNA reads as TGCGCCAGCAGCTTGGTCGCGGGAGAGGGGTATGAGCAGTTCTTC.

The rearrangement uses TRBV7-9 and TRBJ1-1, with 7 bases fitting TRBD1. Germline V gene data show CDR1 as SEHNR and CDR2 as FQNEAQ (reference sequence). Germline trimming cut 6 bases from V and 8 bases from J; bases unmatched to any gene: 9. The CDR3 covers 13 residues. The CDR3 region is CASRATGVGEAFF. The CDR3 nucleotides are TGTGCCAGCAGAGCAACAGGGGTAGGGGAAGCTTTCTTT.

The chain recombines TRBV7-2 with TRBJ1-4; D gene unclear. The germline V and J ends were trimmed by 1 base and 14 bases, with 14 bases remaining between them. The germline CDR1 and CDR2 sequences are SGHTA and FQGNSA. The CDR3 extends over 13 amino acids. The CDR3 DNA follows: TGTGCCAGCAGCTTAGACAGAAGAAAACTCCTGTTTTTT. Residues: CASSLDRRKLLFF.

The CDR3 loop is CASSSTGSSGANVLTF. DNA for the CDR3: TGTGCCAGCAGCAGTACAGGGAGCTCTGGGGCCAACGTCCTGACTTTC. The chain employs TRBV7-9 and TRBJ2-6; D is possibly TRBD1 (6 bases). V dropped 5 bases and J dropped 0 bases, with 11 bases sitting between them. This CDR3 spans 16 amino acids. The germline V gene encodes CDR1 SEHNR and CDR2 FQNEAQ (reference sequence).

V is TRBV19 and J is TRBJ1-1; D is ambiguous. Trimming removed 4 bases from V and 7 bases from J, with 13 bases in between. CDR1 and CDR2 from the germline V gene are LNHDA and SQIVND (reference sequence). The CDR3 spans 13 residues. CDR3 sequence (DNA): TGTGCCAGTAGTAGATCTCCTTCCGGTGAAGCTTTCTTT. Protein sequence: CASSRSPSGEAFF.

This clone showed up just once. The chain joins TRBV15 to TRBJ2-4, with 10 bases fitting TRBD2. The V gene end was trimmed by 4 bases and the J gene end by 3 bases; junction bases not matched to a gene: 6. This CDR3 comprises 16 residues. Per the germline V gene, CDR1 is LNHNV and CDR2 is YYDKDF (reference sequence). Here the CDR3 reads CATSTGLAVVKNIQYF. The CDR3 DNA sequence: TGTGCCACCAGCACAGGACTAGCGGTAGTCAAAAACATTCAGTACTTC.

This clone has only a few counts. The V call is TRBV7-9, the J call TRBJ2-3; possible D gene TRBD1, 5 bases. The CDR3 is 15 residues long. Per germline, CDR1 SEHNR and CDR2 FQNEAQ (reference sequence). Trimming pared 1 base from V and 0 bases from J, leaving 8 bases between. For the CDR3, the DNA is TGTGCCAGCAGCTTAGATGGGGCCAGCACAGATACGCAGTATTTT. Its protein product is CASSLDGASTDTQYF. The full variable domain, its missing parts supplied by reference TRBV7-9 and TRBJ2-3, is DTGVSQNPRHKITKRGQNVTFRCDPISEHNRLYWYRQTLGQGPEFLTYFQNEAQLEKSRLLSDRFSAERPKGSFSTLEIQRTEQGDSAMYLCASSLDGASTDTQYFGPGTRLTVL.

This clone was seen just once. The chain carries TRBV18 and TRBJ1-3; 10 positions agree with TRBD1. The germline V gene has CDR1 KGHSH and CDR2 LQKENI. J lost 2 bases, V lost 3 bases, and 4 bases had no gene match. The CDR3 spans 16 residues. Here the CDR3 DNA reads TGTGCCAGCTCACCGAGACAGGGGGCAGCTGGAAACACCATATATTTT. Translation gives CASSPRQGAAGNTIYF.

The CDR3 protein is CASSNPGGIYNEQFF. The CDR3 region has the DNA TGTGCCAGCAGCAACCCGGGGGGAATATACAATGAGCAGTTCTTC. The J gene is TRBJ2-1, the V gene TRBV7-3; 7 nucleotides line up with TRBD2. Germline CDR1 is SGHTA and CDR2 is FQGTGA. V was pared by 5 bases and J by 4 bases, with 8 bases of the junction left unmatched. The CDR3 loop spans 15 amino acids.

V usage is TRBV18 and J usage is TRBJ1-4, with TRBD1 identical over 7 bases. The germline V gene has CDR1 KGHSH and CDR2 LQKENI. This CDR3 has 14 amino acids. V dropped 6 bases and J dropped 8; count of bases not matched to a gene: 9. In nucleotides, the CDR3 is TGTGCCAGCTCCCTCGGACAGGATCGGGAAAAACTGTTTTTT. It yields the protein CASSLGQDREKLFF.

V is TRBV15 and J is TRBJ2-7; maybe TRBD2 (6 bases). Trimming removed 5 bases from V and 2 bases from J, with 22 bases in between. Looked up from germline, CDR1 is LNHNV and CDR2 is YYDKDF (reference sequence). The CDR3 sequence is 17 residues long. CDR3 sequence: CATSPEVGREVAYEQYF. CDR3 nucleotide sequence: TGTGCCACCAGCCCGGAAGTCGGCAGGGAGGTAGCCTACGAGCAGTACTTC.

V and J are TRBV5-5 and TRBJ2-3, with D uncertain. The ends were cut back, 0 bases at V and 2 bases at J, with 13 bases in the middle. CDR3 length equals 16 residues. CDR1 and CDR2 (germline): SGHKS, YYEKEE (reference sequence). The CDR3 reads CASSLGLHWPTDTQYF. DNA of the CDR3: TGTGCCAGCAGCTTGGGGCTCCATTGGCCCACAGATACGCAGTATTTT. Combining the CDR3 with reference TRBV5-5 and TRBJ2-3 gives the whole variable domain DAGVTQSPTHLIKTRGQQVTLRCSPISGHKSVSWYQQVLGQGPQFIFQYYEKEERGRGNFPDRFSARQFPNYSSELNVNALLLGDSALYLCASSLGLHWPTDTQYFGPGTRLTVL.

The genes are TRBV5-4 and TRBJ2-1, with TRBD1 matching 7 bases. The germline V gene has CDR1 SGHNT and CDR2 YYREEE (reference sequence). After removal of 6 bases from V and 2 bases from J, the junction contained 5 bases not matched to a gene. This CDR3 contains 14 residues. CDR3 DNA sequence: TGTGCCAGCACGACCGGGACAGCCTACAATGAGCAGTTCTTC. It codes for CASTTGTAYNEQFF.

The rearrangement links TRBV30 to TRBJ2-7; perhaps TRBD1 as D (8 bases). V was clipped by 8 bases and J by 6 bases, with 17 bases between them. Germline-derived CDR1 and CDR2 are GTSNPN and SVGIG (reference sequence). CDR3 length equals 12 residues. The CDR3 region has the DNA TGTGCCGGGGGGGCAGGGGGCATCGAGCAGTACTTC. This gives the protein CAGGAGGIEQYF.

This rearrangement joins TRBV7-9 to TRBJ2-2, with D perhaps matching TRBD2 (5 bases). V dropped 7 bases and J dropped 1 base, with 13 bases sitting between them. The CDR3 runs 15 residues. Germline lookup yields CDR1 SEHNR and CDR2 FQNEAQ (reference sequence). This chain's CDR3 is CASNPLGRNTGELFF. CDR3 DNA sequence: TGTGCCAGCAACCCTTTAGGGAGGAACACCGGGGAGCTGTTTTTT. The full variable domain, its missing parts supplied by reference TRBV7-9 and TRBJ2-2, is DTGVSQNPRHKITKRGQNVTFRCDPISEHNRLYWYRQTLGQGPEFLTYFQNEAQLEKSRLLSDRFSAERPKGSFSTLEIQRTEQGDSAMYLCASNPLGRNTGELFFGEGSRLTVL.